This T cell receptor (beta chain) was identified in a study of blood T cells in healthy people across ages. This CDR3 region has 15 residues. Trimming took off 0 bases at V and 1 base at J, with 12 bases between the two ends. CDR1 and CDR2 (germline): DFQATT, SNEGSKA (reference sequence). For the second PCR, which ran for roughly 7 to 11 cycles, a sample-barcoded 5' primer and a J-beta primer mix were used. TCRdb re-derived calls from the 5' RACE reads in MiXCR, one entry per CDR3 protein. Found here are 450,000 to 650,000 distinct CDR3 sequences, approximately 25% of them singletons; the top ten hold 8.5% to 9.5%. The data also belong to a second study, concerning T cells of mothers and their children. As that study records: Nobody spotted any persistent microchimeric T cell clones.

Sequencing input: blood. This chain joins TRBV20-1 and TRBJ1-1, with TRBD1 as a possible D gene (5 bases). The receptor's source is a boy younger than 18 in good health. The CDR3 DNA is TGCAGTGCTAGAGATTACGGACAAACGAACACTGAAGCTTTCTTT. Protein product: CSARDYGQTNTEAFF.